Presented here are 19 T cell receptor beta chains from one specimen sequenced in a study of blood T cell repertoires in COVID-19. Clones were read by immunoSEQ multiplex PCR, and TCRdb kept only the in-frame ones, dropping some. The table shows around 71,000 clones, with approximately 83% occurring only once. The sequenced sample consisted of peripheral blood. These receptor sequences come from a man aged 25-45 years with COVID-19, enrolled during active disease.

This clone was observed a single time. The rearrangement links TRBV19 to TRBJ2-5; 8 bases map to TRBD1. This CDR3 is built from 14 residues. J gave up 3 bases and V 8 bases, and 8 bases lay outside the gene matches. Germline CDR1 reads LNHDA; CDR2 reads SQIVND (reference sequence). CDR3 DNA sequence: TGTGCCAGTGGGGGACAGGCATTTAAAGAGACCCAGTACTTC. It codes for CASGGQAFKETQYF.

This rearrangement joins TRBV2 to TRBJ1-1, with 9 bases that match TRBD1. The CDR3 is made up of 14 amino acids. Germline CDR1 and CDR2: SNHLY and FYNNEI. V lost 6 bases and J lost 6; bases outside the gene matches: 8. The CDR3 DNA follows: TGTGCCAGCAGGAATCCGAGACAGGGGGCTGAAGCTTTCTTT. This codes for CASRNPRQGAEAFF.

The chain is built from TRBV30 and TRBJ2-7; no firm D call. The CDR3 consists of 14 residues. V dropped 1 base and J dropped 0 bases, with 10 bases sitting between them. Germline V gives CDR1 GTSNPN, CDR2 SVGIG (reference sequence). CDR3 sequence: CAWSGGGVSYEQYF. The CDR3, as DNA: TGTGCCTGGAGTGGAGGCGGCGTCTCCTACGAGCAGTACTTC.

This clone showed up just a few times. V gene TRBV6-5 combines with J gene TRBJ1-2, with 7 nucleotides matching TRBD1. This CDR3 is 13 amino acids long. Germline CDR1 MNHEY, CDR2 SVGAGI. Trimming took 7 bases from V and 8 from J; bases not matched to a gene: 10. The CDR3 bases are TGTGCCAGCACGTCCCGACAGGGAAGCGGCTACACCTTC. This encodes CASTSRQGSGYTF.

V and J are TRBV19 and TRBJ1-5, with TRBD1 matching 7 bases. The length of the CDR3 is 16 residues. V was pared by 5 bases and J by 2 bases, with 9 bases of the junction left unmatched. In germline, CDR1 is LNHDA, CDR2 SQIVND (reference sequence). Written as DNA, the CDR3 is TGTGCCAGTAGTGGTGCAGGGGGAGGAGGCAATCAGCCCCAGCATTTT. This sequence encodes CASSGAGGGGNQPQHF.

This clone was counted only a few times. The V and J genes are TRBV7-2 and TRBJ1-5; 7 bases match TRBD1. This CDR3 comprises 15 residues. V gave up 5 bases and J gave up 10 bases; unmatched junction bases: 14. From germline, CDR1 is SGHTA and CDR2 FQGNSA. CDR3 sequence (DNA): TGTGCCAGCAGCCCGGAGGGGACAGTTAGTAATCCCCAGCATTTT. Its translation: CASSPEGTVSNPQHF.

The rearrangement links TRBV14 to TRBJ2-7; 7 bases fit TRBD1. V was clipped by 0 bases and J by 5 bases; unmatched bases: 4. The CDR3 spans 14 residues. CDR1 SGHDN and CDR2 FVKESK come from the germline V gene. Here the CDR3 reads CASSQDNRGHEQYF. CDR3 coding DNA: TGTGCCAGCAGCCAAGATAACAGGGGCCACGAGCAGTACTTC.

The chain carries TRBV9 and TRBJ2-1; 7 positions agree with TRBD1. Germline CDR1 and CDR2: SGDLS and YYNGEE. V trimming: 2 bases; J trimming: 8 bases; junction bases outside the gene matches: 7. CDR3 length: 14 amino acids. CDR3 DNA: TGTGCCAGCAGCGTGAGACAGGGTAACTATGAGCAGTTCTTC. Translated, it gives CASSVRQGNYEQFF.

V usage is TRBV28 and J usage is TRBJ2-3; 15 nucleotides line up with TRBD2. Losses at the gene ends were 8 bases for V and 0 bases for J; bases not matched to a gene: 9. Germline V gene lookup returns CDR1 MDHEN and CDR2 SYDVKM. The CDR3 extends over 18 amino acids. The CDR3 protein is CASQYWTSGRDSTDTQYF. As DNA, the CDR3 is TGTGCCAGCCAATATTGGACTAGCGGGAGGGATAGCACAGATACGCAGTATTTT.

The chain joins TRBV10-3 to TRBJ2-1, with D possibly TRBD2 on 6 matching bases. The germline gives CDR1 ENHRY, CDR2 SYGVKD. The CDR3 is 11 amino acids. V lost 8 bases, J lost 16 bases, and 18 bases lay in between. CDR3 sequence: CAIGWGEAPFF. The CDR3 DNA sequence: TGTGCCATCGGCTGGGGGGAGGCCCCTTTCTTC.

The V and J genes are TRBV30 and TRBJ1-5; D unresolved. Per germline, CDR1 GTSNPN and CDR2 SVGIG (reference sequence). V lost 2 bases and J 4 bases, leaving 9 bases between the germline ends. CDR3 length equals 13 residues. As DNA, the CDR3 is TGTGCCTGGAGTCGACTCGCGAATCAGCCCCAGCATTTT. Its protein is CAWSRLANQPQHF. The whole variable domain, remainder taken from reference TRBV30 and TRBJ1-5, is SQTIHQWPATLVQPVGSPLSLECTVEGTSNPNLYWYRQAAGRGLQLLFYSVGIGQISSEVPQNLSASRPQDRQFILSSKKLLLSDSGFYLCAWSRLANQPQHFGDGTRLSIL.

This sequence joins TRBV24-1 and TRBJ2-7; D is possibly TRBD1 (6 bases). Germline V lookup: CDR1 KGHDR, CDR2 SFDVKD. V was trimmed by 5 bases and J by 5 bases, leaving 12 bases between them. The CDR3 length is 13 residues. The CDR3 bases are TGTGCCACCAGTGGGGCAGGGGCGGACGAGCAGTACTTC. It encodes CATSGAGADEQYF.

This sequence joins TRBV6-5 and TRBJ2-2; weak D call: TRBD2 (5 bases). V shed 7 bases and J shed 5 bases, with 17 bases lying between them. The CDR3 length is 15 residues. Germline V gives CDR1 MNHEY, CDR2 SVGAGI. The CDR3 reads CASKPDLRGTGELFF. The DNA of the CDR3 is TGTGCCAGCAAGCCCGACCTGCGCGGGACCGGGGAGCTGTTTTTT.

This clone was observed once. The V call is TRBV7-2, the J call TRBJ1-6, with unresolved D. The CDR3 has 15 amino acids. Germline loops: CDR1 SGHTA, CDR2 FQGNSA. The V end lost 0 bases, the J end lost 7 bases, and 10 bases lay between the germline ends. The CDR3 spells CASSLALGRNSPLHF. In DNA form, the CDR3 reads TGTGCCAGCAGCTTAGCGCTTGGTCGGAATTCACCCCTCCACTTT. The full variable domain, in which reference TRBV7-2 and TRBJ1-6 provide the parts outside the CDR3, is GAGVSQSPSNKVTEKGKDVELRCDPISGHTALYWYRQSLGQGLEFLIYFQGNSAPDKSGLPSDRFSAERTGGSVSTLTIQRTQQEDSAVYLCASSLALGRNSPLHFGNGTRLTVT.

The chain joins TRBV7-2 to TRBJ1-4, with TRBD1 matching 7 bases. V lost 4 bases and J lost 3; bases outside the gene matches: 5. Germline loops: CDR1 SGHTA, CDR2 FQGNSA. This CDR3 is 15 amino acids long. The CDR3 sequence is CASSSTGDANEKLFF. As DNA, the CDR3 is TGTGCCAGCAGCTCTACAGGGGACGCTAATGAAAAACTGTTTTTT. The variable domain in full, with the rest retrieved from reference TRBV7-2 and TRBJ1-4, is GAGVSQSPSNKVTEKGKDVELRCDPISGHTALYWYRQSLGQGLEFLIYFQGNSAPDKSGLPSDRFSAERTGGSVSTLTIQRTQQEDSAVYLCASSSTGDANEKLFFGSGTQLSVL.

This clone was seen only a few times. This chain links TRBV5-1 with TRBJ2-1; D unclear. CDR3 length: 11 amino acids. Germline V gene sequence: CDR1 SGHRS, CDR2 YFSETQ. Trimming took 5 bases from V and 7 from J, leaving 7 bases between them. CDR3 DNA: TGCGCCAGCAGTCTGGAGAATGAGCAGTTCTTC. Protein product: CASSLENEQFF.

V and J are TRBV30 and TRBJ2-1; D may be TRBD2 (6 bases). The CDR3 contains 13 residues. The germline V gene encodes CDR1 GTSNPN and CDR2 SVGIG (reference sequence). V lost 3 bases to trimming and J lost 5 bases, with 11 bases between them. The CDR3 loop is CAWSRGSNNEQFF. The CDR3 DNA is TGTGCCTGGAGCCGGGGGTCCAACAATGAGCAGTTCTTC.

The J gene is TRBJ2-2, the V gene TRBV19; D is uncertain. Germline loops: CDR1 LNHDA, CDR2 SQIVND (reference sequence). Trimming took off 2 bases at V and 6 bases at J, with 10 bases between the two ends. The CDR3 extends over 14 amino acids. CDR3 in amino acids: CASSISEGAGELFF. In DNA form, the CDR3 reads TGTGCCAGTAGTATATCGGAAGGAGCCGGGGAGCTGTTTTTT.

The count of this clone is one. The V gene is TRBV12-3 or TRBV12-4, the J gene TRBJ1-4; D uncertain. V was pared by 2 bases and J by 10 bases, with 8 bases between. The CDR3 is 12 amino acids. Written as DNA, the CDR3 is TGTGCCAGCAGTTTAATTCGGGGAAAACTGTTTTTT. Translated: CASSLIRGKLFF.